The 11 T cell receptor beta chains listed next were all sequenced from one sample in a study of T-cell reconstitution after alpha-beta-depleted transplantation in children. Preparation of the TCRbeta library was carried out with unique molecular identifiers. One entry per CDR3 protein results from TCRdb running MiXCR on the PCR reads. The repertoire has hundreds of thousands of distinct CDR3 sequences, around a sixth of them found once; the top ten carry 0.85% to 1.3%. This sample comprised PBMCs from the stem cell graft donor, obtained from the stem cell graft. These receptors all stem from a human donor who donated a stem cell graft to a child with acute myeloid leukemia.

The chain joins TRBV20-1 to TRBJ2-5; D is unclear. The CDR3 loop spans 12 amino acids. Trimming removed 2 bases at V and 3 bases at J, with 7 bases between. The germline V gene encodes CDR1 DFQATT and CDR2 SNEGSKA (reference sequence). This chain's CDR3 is CSARLVKETQYF. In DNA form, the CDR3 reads TGCAGTGCTAGACTAGTGAAAGAGACCCAGTACTTC.

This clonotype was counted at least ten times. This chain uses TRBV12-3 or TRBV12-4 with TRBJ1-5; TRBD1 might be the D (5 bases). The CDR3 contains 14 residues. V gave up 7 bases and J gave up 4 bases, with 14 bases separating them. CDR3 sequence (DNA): TGTGCCAGCACCTTTGGTGGGACGAATCAGCCCCAGCATTTT. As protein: CASTFGGTNQPQHF.

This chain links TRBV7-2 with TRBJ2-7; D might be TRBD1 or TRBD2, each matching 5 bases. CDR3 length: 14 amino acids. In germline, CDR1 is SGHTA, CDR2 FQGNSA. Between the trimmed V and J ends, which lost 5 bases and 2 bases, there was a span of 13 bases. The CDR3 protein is CASSTRDHPYEQYF. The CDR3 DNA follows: TGTGCCAGCAGCACCCGGGACCACCCCTACGAGCAGTACTTC.

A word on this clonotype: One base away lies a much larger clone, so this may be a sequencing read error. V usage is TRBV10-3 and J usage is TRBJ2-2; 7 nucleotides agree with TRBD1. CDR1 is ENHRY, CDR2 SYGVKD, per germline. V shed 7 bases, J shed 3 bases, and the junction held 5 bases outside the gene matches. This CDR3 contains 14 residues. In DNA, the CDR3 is TGTGCCATCACCGGGACAGCGGACACCGGGGAGCTGTTTTTT. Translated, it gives CAITGTADTGELFF.

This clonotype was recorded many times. CDR3 amino acids: CSASLIVWTEAFF. The CDR3 coding sequence is TGCAGTGCTAGCCTGATCGTGTGGACTGAAGCTTTCTTT. V is TRBV20-1 and J is TRBJ1-1; D is uncertain. The CDR3 has 13 amino acids. Germline V gene sequence: CDR1 DFQATT, CDR2 SNEGSKA (reference sequence). Trimming pared 3 bases from V and 5 bases from J, leaving 13 bases between.

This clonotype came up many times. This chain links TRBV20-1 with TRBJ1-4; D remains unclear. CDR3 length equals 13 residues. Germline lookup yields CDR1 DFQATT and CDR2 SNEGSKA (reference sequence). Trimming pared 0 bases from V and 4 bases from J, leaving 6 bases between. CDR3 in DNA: TGCAGTGCTAGAGAGAACAGTAATGAAAAACTGTTTTTT. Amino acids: CSARENSNEKLFF.

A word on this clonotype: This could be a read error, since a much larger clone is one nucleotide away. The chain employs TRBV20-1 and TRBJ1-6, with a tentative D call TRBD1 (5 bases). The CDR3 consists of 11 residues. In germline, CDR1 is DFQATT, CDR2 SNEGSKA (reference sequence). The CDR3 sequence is CRARDLGLLRF. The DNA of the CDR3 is TGCAGGGCTAGAGATCTGGGACTTCTCCGGTTT.

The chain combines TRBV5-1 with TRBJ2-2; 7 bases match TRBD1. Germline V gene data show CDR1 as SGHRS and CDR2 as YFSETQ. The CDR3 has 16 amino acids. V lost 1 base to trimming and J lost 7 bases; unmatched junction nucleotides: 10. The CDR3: CASSLLPGQTYGELFF. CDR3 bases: TGCGCCAGCAGCTTGTTACCGGGACAGACTTACGGGGAGCTGTTTTTT.

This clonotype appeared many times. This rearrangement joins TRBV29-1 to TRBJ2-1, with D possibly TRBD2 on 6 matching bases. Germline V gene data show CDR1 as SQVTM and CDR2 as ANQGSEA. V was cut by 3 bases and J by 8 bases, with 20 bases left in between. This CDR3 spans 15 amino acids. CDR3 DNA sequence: TGCAGCGTTGACCCCACGGGGAACCCGGGGGATGAGCAGTTCTTC. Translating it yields CSVDPTGNPGDEQFF.

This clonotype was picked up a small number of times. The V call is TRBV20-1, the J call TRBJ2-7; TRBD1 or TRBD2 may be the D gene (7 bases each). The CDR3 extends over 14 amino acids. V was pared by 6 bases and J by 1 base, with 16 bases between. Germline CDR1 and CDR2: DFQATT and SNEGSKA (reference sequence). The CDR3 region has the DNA TGCAGTGCCGGGGGAGGGACAGAGTCCTACGAGCAGTACGTC. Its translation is CSAGGGTESYEQYV.

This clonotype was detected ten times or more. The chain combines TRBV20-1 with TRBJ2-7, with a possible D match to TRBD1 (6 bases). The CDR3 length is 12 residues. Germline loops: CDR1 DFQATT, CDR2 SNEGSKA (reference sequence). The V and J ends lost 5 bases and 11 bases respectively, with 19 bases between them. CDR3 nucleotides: TGCAGTGCTTTCAGGGGCCTACAGGAGGAGTACTTC. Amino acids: CSAFRGLQEEYF.